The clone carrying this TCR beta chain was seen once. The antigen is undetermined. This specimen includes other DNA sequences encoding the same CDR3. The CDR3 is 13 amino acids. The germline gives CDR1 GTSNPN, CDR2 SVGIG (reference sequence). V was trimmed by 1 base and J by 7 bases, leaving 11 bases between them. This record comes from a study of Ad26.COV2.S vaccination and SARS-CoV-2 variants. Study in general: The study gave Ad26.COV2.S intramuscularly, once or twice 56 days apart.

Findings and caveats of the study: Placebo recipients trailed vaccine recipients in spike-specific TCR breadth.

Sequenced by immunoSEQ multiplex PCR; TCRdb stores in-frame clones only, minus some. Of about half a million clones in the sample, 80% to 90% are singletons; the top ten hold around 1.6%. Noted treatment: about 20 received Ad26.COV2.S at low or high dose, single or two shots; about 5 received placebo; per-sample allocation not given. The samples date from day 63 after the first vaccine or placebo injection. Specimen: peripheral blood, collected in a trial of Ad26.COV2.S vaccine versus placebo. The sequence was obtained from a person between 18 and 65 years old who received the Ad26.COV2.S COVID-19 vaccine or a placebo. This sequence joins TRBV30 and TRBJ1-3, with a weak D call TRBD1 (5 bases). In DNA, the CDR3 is TGTGCCTGGAGTGAGACAGCCGGGAACACCATATATTTT. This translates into CAWSETAGNTIYF.